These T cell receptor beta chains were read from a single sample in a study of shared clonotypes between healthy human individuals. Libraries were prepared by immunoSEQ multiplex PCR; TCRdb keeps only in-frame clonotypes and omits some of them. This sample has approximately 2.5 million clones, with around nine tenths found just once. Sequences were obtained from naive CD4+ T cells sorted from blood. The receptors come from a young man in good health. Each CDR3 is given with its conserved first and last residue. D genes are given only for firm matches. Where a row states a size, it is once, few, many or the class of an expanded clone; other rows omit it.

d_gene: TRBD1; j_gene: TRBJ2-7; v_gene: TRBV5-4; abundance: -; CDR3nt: TGTGCCAGCAGCCGGACAGGAGCCTACGAGCAGTACTTC; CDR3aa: CASSRTGAYEQYF
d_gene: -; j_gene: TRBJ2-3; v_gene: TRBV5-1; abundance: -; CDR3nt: TGCGCCAGCAGCTGGACCAGCGGCCCCACAGATACGCAGTATTTT; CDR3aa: CASSWTSGPTDTQYF
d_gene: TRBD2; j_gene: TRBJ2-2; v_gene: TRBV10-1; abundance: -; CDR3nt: TGCGCCAGCAGTGATTTTTGGGACTACCGTAACACCGGGGAGCTGTTTTTT; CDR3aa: CASSDFWDYRNTGELFF
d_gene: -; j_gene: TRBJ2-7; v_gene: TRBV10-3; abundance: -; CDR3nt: TGTGCCATCAGTGAAGGCCCAATTCCCTACGAGCAGTACTTC; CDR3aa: CAISEGPIPYEQYF
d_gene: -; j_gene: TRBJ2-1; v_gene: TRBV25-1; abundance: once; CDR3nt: TGTGCCAGCAGTGACAGGACCGGTGAGCAGTTCTTC; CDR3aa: CASSDRTGEQFF
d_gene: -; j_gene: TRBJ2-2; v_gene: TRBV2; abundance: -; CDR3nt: TGTGCCAGCAGCTCACAGGGTTATACCGGGGAGCTGTTTTTT; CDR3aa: CASSSQGYTGELFF
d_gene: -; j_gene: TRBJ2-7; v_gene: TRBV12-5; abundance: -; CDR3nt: TGTGCTAGTGGTTTGGAGTGGGGGGGCAGAAAGTACTTC; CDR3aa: CASGLEWGGRKYF
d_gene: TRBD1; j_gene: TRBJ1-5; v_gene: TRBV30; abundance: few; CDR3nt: TGTGCCTGGAGTGACAGGGGGCGAAGCAATCAGCCCCAGCATTTT; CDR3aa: CAWSDRGRSNQPQHF
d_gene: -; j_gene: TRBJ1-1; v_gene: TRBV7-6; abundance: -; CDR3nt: TGTGCCAGCAGCTTTAGGGGTGAACTTGAAGCTTTCTTT; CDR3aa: CASSFRGELEAFF
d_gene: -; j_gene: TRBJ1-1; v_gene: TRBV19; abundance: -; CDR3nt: TGTGCCAGTAGTCTTGGGCTCCTTATGAACACTGAAGCTTTCTTT; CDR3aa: CASSLGLLMNTEAFF
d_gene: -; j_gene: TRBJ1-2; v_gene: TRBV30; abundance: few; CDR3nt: TGTGCCTGGTGGCCATATGGCTACACCTTC; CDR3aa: CAWWPYGYTF
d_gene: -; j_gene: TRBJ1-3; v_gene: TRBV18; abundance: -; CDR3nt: TGTGCCAGCTCACCAGAGGTCGGGAGCTCTGGAAACACCATATATTTT; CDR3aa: CASSPEVGSSGNTIYF
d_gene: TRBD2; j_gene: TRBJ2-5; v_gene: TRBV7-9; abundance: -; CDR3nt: TGTGCCAGCAGCTTAGGTAGCGGGGGGGCCGGAGAGACCCAGTACTTC; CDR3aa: CASSLGSGGAGETQYF
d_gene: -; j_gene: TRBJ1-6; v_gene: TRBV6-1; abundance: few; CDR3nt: TGTGCCAGCAGTGAAGGTAGTATCGGGGGAGGATCGACCCTCCACTTT; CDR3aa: CASSEGSIGGGSTLHF
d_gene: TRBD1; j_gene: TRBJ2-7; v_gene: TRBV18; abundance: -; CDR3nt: TGTGCCAGCTCAGCCGGACAGGGTCCCTACGAGCAGTACTTC; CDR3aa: CASSAGQGPYEQYF